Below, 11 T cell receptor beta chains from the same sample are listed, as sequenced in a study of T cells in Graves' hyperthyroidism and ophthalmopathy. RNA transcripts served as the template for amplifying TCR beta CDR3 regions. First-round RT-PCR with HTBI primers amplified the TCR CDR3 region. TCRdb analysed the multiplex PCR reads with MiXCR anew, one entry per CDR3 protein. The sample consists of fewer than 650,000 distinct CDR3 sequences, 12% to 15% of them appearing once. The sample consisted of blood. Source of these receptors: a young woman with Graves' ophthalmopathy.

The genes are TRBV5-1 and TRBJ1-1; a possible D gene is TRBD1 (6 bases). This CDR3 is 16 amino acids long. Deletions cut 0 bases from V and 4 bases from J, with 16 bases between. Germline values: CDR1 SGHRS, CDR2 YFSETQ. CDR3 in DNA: TGCGCCAGCAGCTTGGATGGTGGGGGCGGGGGCACTGAAGCTTTCTTT. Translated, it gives CASSLDGGGGGTEAFF. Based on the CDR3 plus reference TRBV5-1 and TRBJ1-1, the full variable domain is KAGVTQTPRYLIKTRGQQVTLSCSPISGHRSVSWYQQTPGQGLQFLFEYFSETQRNKGNFPGRFSGRQFSNSRSEMNVSTLELGDSALYLCASSLDGGGGGTEAFFGQGTRLTVV.

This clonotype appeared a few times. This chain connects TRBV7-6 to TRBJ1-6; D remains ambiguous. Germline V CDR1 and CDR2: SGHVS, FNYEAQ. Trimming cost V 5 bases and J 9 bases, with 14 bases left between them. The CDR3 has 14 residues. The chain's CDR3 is CASSPRSRGSPLHF. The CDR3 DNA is TGTGCCAGCAGCCCACGGTCCCGAGGTTCACCCCTCCACTTT.

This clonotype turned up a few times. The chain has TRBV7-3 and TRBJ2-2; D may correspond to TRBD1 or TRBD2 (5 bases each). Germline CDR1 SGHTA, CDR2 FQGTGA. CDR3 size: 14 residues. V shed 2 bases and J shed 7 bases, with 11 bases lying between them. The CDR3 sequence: CASSLDRGVGELFF. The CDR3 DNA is TGTGCCAGCAGCTTAGATAGGGGAGTCGGGGAGCTGTTTTTT. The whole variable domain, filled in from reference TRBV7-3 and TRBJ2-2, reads GAGVSQTPSNKVTEKGKYVELRCDPISGHTALYWYRQSLGQGPEFLIYFQGTGAADDSGLPNDRFFAVRPEGSVSTLKIQRTERGDSAVYLCASSLDRGVGELFFGEGSRLTVL.

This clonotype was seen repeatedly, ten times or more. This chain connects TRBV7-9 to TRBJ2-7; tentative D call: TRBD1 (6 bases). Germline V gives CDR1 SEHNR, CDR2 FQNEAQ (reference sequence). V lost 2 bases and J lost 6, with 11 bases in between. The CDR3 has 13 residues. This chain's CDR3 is CASSLNRDTEQYF. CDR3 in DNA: TGTGCCAGCAGCTTAAATCGGGACACCGAGCAGTACTTC.

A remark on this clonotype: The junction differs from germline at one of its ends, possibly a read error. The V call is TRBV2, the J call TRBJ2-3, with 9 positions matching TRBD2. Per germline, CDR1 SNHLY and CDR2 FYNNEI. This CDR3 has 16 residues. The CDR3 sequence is CTSNRRAGGPADTQYF. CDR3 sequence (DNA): TGTACCAGCAATCGGCGCGCGGGAGGGCCGGCGGATACGCAGTATTTT. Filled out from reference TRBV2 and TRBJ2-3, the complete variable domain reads EPEVTQTPSHQVTQMGQEVILRCVPISNHLYFYWYRQILGQKVEFLVSFYNNEISEKSEIFDDQFSVERPDGSNFTLKIRSTKLEDSAMYFCTSNRRAGGPADTQYFGPGTRLTVL.

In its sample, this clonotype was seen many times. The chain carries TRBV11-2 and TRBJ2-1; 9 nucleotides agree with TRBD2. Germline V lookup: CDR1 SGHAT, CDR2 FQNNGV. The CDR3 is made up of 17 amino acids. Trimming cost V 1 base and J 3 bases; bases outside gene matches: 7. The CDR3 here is CASSLGPPSGIYNEQFF. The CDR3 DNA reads TGTGCCAGCAGCTTAGGTCCCCCTAGCGGGATCTACAATGAGCAGTTCTTC.

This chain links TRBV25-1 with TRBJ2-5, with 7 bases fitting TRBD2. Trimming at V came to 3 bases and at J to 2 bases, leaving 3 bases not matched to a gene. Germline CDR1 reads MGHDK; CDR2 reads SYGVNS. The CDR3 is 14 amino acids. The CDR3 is CASSDLADQETQYF. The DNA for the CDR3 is TGTGCCAGCAGTGATCTAGCGGATCAAGAGACCCAGTACTTC.

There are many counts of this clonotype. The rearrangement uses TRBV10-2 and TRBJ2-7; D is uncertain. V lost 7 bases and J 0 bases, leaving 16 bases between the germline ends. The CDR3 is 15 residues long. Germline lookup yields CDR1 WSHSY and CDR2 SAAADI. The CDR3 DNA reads TGCGCCAGCATTCTGGGCTTGCGGCACTCCTACGAGCAGTACTTC. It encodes CASILGLRHSYEQYF.

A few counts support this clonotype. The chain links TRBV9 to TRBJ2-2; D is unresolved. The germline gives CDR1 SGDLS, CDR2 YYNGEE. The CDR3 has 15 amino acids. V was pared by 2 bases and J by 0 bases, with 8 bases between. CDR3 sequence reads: CASSVHRTNTGELFF. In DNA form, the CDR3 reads TGTGCCAGCAGCGTGCACCGTACGAACACCGGGGAGCTGTTTTTT.

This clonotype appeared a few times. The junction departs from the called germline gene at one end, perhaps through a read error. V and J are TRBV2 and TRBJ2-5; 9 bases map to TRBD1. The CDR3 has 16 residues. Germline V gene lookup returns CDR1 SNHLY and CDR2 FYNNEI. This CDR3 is CASSPRTGVSSETQYF. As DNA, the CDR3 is TGCGCCAGCAGCCCCCGGACAGGGGTCAGTTCCGAGACCCAGTACTTC.

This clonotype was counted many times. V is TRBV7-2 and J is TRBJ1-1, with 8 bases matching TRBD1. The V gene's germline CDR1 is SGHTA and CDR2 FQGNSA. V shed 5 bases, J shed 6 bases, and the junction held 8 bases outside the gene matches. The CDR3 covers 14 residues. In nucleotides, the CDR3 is TGTGCCAGCAGCCCCCGGACAGGGTCCCCTGAAGCTTTCTTT. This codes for CASSPRTGSPEAFF. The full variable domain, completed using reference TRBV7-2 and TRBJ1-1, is GAGVSQSPSNKVTEKGKDVELRCDPISGHTALYWYRQSLGQGLEFLIYFQGNSAPDKSGLPSDRFSAERTGGSVSTLTIQRTQQEDSAVYLCASSPRTGSPEAFFGQGTRLTVV.